One sample yielded the 19 T cell receptor beta chains listed below, sequenced in a study of CD8 T cells in ankylosing spondylitis. Study-wide findings and caveats: Ankylosing spondylitis blood appeared to be characterized by a TCR beta motif of roughly eight highly homologous variants.

From the 5' RACE reads, TCRdb called clonotypes with MiXCR, one entry per CDR3 protein. In the table there are some 220,000 distinct CDR3 sequences, approximately 7.3% of which are singletons. Their antigens remain unidentified. Sequencing was done on a sample of blood, either unsorted or a sorted T cell fraction (not recorded which). These receptors were obtained from a male donor with ankylosing spondylitis.

This clonotype was detected many times. The chain links TRBV27 to TRBJ1-5; possible D gene TRBD1, 6 bases. Trimming left V 1 base short and J 2 bases short, with 9 bases between. This CDR3 is built from 15 residues. In germline, CDR1 is MNHEY, CDR2 SMNVEV (reference sequence). The CDR3 reads CASSLLAGGNQPQHF. The CDR3 nucleotides read TGTGCCAGCAGTTTATTGGCAGGGGGCAATCAGCCCCAGCATTTT.

This clonotype was found many times. The chain joins TRBV9 to TRBJ2-3, with D perhaps TRBD2 (7 bases). Germline loops: CDR1 SGDLS, CDR2 YYNGEE. V lost 3 bases and J 5 bases, leaving 16 bases between the germline ends. CDR3 length: 15 amino acids. CDR3 protein: CASSAQERGGDTQYF. As DNA, the CDR3 is TGTGCCAGCAGCGCTCAGGAGAGGGGGGGAGATACGCAGTATTTT.

The chain carries TRBV28 and TRBJ2-1; D is perhaps TRBD2 (6 bases). The germline CDR1 and CDR2 sequences are MDHEN and SYDVKM. The CDR3 sequence is 14 residues long. The V end lost 5 bases, the J end lost 7 bases, and 15 bases lay between the germline ends. The CDR3 DNA reads TGTGCCAGCAGTGCCCTGGAGGGGTTGAATGAGCAGTTCTTC. Translation gives CASSALEGLNEQFF.

V gene TRBV4-2 combines with J gene TRBJ2-7; 10 bases are a match to TRBD2. The germline V gene encodes CDR1 LGHNA and CDR2 YNFKEQ. The CDR3 has 15 amino acids. V lost 0 bases to trimming and J lost 3 bases; unmatched junction nucleotides: 2. CDR3 region: CASSQDSGGVYEQYF. DNA of the CDR3: TGTGCCAGCAGCCAAGACAGCGGGGGGGTCTACGAGCAGTACTTC.

This clonotype was recorded at least ten times. J is TRBJ1-6 and V is TRBV6-5, with D possibly TRBD1 on 6 matching bases. Trimming pared 4 bases from V and 10 bases from J, leaving 17 bases between. Germline V CDR1 and CDR2: MNHEY, SVGAGI. This CDR3 has 15 residues. The CDR3, as DNA: TGTGCCAGCAGTTTCTACCGGGGGGCGGACTCACCCCTCCACTTT. It codes for CASSFYRGADSPLHF.

At least ten counts were recorded for this clonotype. This chain connects TRBV2 to TRBJ1-2; 8 bases are shared with TRBD1. The trim removed 11 bases at V and 4 bases at J, leaving 12 bases unmatched. Germline CDR1 SNHLY, CDR2 FYNNEI. The CDR3 is 14 amino acids. This chain's CDR3 is CAGTDDRGGYGYTF. CDR3 bases: TGTGCCGGCACAGATGACAGGGGCGGCTATGGCTACACCTTC.

This clonotype was observed at least ten times. V is TRBV4-3 and J is TRBJ1-2; D possibly corresponds to TRBD1 (5 bases). The CDR3 covers 15 residues. The germline gives CDR1 LGHNA, CDR2 YSLEER. Between the trimmed V and J ends, which lost 0 bases and 2 bases, there was a span of 10 bases. The CDR3 DNA is TGCGCCAGCAGCCAAGATCCCACAGGAAACTATGGCTACACCTTC. Amino acids: CASSQDPTGNYGYTF.

In its sample, this clonotype was seen many times. The chain employs TRBV12-3 or TRBV12-4 and TRBJ1-2, with D tentatively TRBD1 (5 bases). The CDR3 spans 13 residues. Trimming removed 6 bases from V and 4 bases from J, with 12 bases in between. The CDR3 DNA follows: TGTGCCAGCAGCGAAAGTGGGGGCTATGGCTACACCTTC. It codes for CASSESGGYGYTF.

This clonotype was detected ten times or more. V usage is TRBV7-8 and J usage is TRBJ1-2; unclear D gene. Germline CDR1 and CDR2: SGHVS and FQNEAQ. V lost 4 bases and J lost 2, with 8 bases in between. This CDR3 spans 13 amino acids. CDR3: CASSWPGNYGYTF. The DNA for the CDR3 is TGTGCCAGCAGCTGGCCTGGGAACTATGGCTACACCTTC.

The chain carries TRBV6-5 and TRBJ2-7; D is ambiguous. The ends were cut back, 7 bases at V and 0 bases at J, with 7 bases in the middle. CDR1 is MNHEY and CDR2 is SVGAGI in the germline V gene. The CDR3 is 12 residues long. CDR3 residues: CASTQHSYEQYF. The CDR3 DNA reads TGTGCCAGCACCCAACACTCCTACGAGCAGTACTTC.

This clonotype was seen at least ten times. J is TRBJ2-1 and V is TRBV20-1; 8 nucleotides align to TRBD2. With 5 bases clipped from V and 13 bases from J, the junction kept 4 bases outside the gene matches. CDR1 is DFQATT, CDR2 SNEGSKA, per germline (reference sequence). The CDR3 totals 10 residues. The CDR3 spells CSAGWTSQFF. In DNA, the CDR3 is TGCAGTGCTGGCTGGACTAGCCAGTTCTTC.

This clonotype was picked up many times. The V call is TRBV7-9, the J call TRBJ2-7; TRBD1 aligns across 10 bases. CDR3 length: 15 residues. The J segment lost 6 bases and the V segment lost 4 bases, leaving 9 bases of the junction unmatched. Germline V gives CDR1 SEHNR, CDR2 FQNEAQ (reference sequence). This chain's CDR3 is CASSSKRQGASEQYF. CDR3 coding DNA: TGTGCCAGCAGCTCGAAGAGACAGGGGGCTAGCGAGCAGTACTTC.

This clonotype was seen repeatedly, ten times or more. The V and J genes are TRBV7-9 and TRBJ2-5; 9 bases map to TRBD1. CDR1 is SEHNR, CDR2 FQNEAQ, per germline (reference sequence). This CDR3 has 15 amino acids. Losses at the gene ends were 5 bases for V and 2 bases for J; bases not matched to a gene: 6. CDR3 DNA sequence: TGTGCCAGCAGCGCCCAAGGGACAGGGCAAGAGACCCAGTACTTC. Encoded protein: CASSAQGTGQETQYF.

This clonotype was counted many times. The gene calls are TRBV27 and TRBJ2-4, with 7 bases that match TRBD1. Germline values: CDR1 MNHEY, CDR2 SMNVEV (reference sequence). The CDR3 is made up of 16 amino acids. J lost 0 bases, V lost 7 bases, and 9 bases had no gene match. The CDR3 protein is CASTGQAMLAKNIQYF. CDR3 DNA: TGTGCCAGCACCGGACAGGCCATGTTAGCCAAAAACATTCAGTACTTC.

This clonotype was detected many times. The genes are TRBV6-2 or TRBV6-3 and TRBJ2-3; D might be TRBD2 (7 bases). The length of the CDR3 is 20 residues. The V gene lost 0 bases and the J gene lost 1 base, with 23 bases spanning the gap. Germline values: CDR1 MNHEY, CDR2 SVGEGT. The CDR3 bases are TGTGCCAGCAGTTACTCCCCCACGGGGGCGGGAGAAACGGGCACAGATACGCAGTATTTT. Its translation: CASSYSPTGAGETGTDTQYF.

V and J are TRBV7-9 and TRBJ2-5; tentative D call: TRBD1 (5 bases). CDR1 is SEHNR, CDR2 FQNEAQ, per germline (reference sequence). CDR3 size: 14 residues. V lost 5 bases to trimming and J lost 2 bases, with 12 bases between them. The chain's CDR3 is CASSTPQGQETQYF. CDR3 nucleotides: TGTGCCAGCAGCACCCCCCAGGGTCAAGAGACCCAGTACTTC.

The chain has TRBV5-1 and TRBJ2-7, with D possibly matching TRBD1 (6 bases). Trimming pared 4 bases from V and 6 bases from J, leaving 11 bases between. The length of the CDR3 is 12 residues. CDR1 and CDR2 from the germline V gene are SGHRS and YFSETQ. The CDR3 nucleotides are TGCGCCAGCAGCGGGGGCAGGGGCGAGCAGTACTTC. Amino acids: CASSGGRGEQYF.

This clonotype has ten or more counts. The chain links TRBV20-1 to TRBJ1-2, with 8 bases matching TRBD1. Losses at the gene ends were 2 bases for V and 4 bases for J; bases not matched to a gene: 3. The germline CDR1 and CDR2 sequences are DFQATT and SNEGSKA (reference sequence). The CDR3 totals 13 residues. This chain's CDR3 is CSARPGGSYGYTF. Here the CDR3 DNA reads TGCAGTGCTAGACCAGGGGGCAGCTATGGCTACACCTTC.

This clonotype occurred many times. In DNA form, the CDR3 reads TGTGCCAGCTCACCAGGGGGTGGTCAGCCCCAGCATTTT. Its protein product is CASSPGGGQPQHF. V usage is TRBV18 and J usage is TRBJ1-5, with D perhaps TRBD1 (5 bases). V was trimmed by 2 bases and J by 6 bases, leaving 8 bases between them. The CDR3 is 13 residues long. In germline, CDR1 is KGHSH, CDR2 LQKENI.